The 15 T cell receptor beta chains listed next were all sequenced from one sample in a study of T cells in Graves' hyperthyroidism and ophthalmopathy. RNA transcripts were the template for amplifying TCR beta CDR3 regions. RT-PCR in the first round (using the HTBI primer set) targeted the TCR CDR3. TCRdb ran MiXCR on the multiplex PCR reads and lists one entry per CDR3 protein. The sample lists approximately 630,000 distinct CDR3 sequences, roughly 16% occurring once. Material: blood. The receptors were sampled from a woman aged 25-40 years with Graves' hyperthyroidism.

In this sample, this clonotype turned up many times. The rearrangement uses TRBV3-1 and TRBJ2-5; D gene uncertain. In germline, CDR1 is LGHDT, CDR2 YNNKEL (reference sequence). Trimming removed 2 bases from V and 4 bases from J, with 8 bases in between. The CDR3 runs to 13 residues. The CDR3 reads CASSQSVAETQYF. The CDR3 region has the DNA TGTGCCAGCAGCCAAAGTGTCGCAGAGACCCAGTACTTC.

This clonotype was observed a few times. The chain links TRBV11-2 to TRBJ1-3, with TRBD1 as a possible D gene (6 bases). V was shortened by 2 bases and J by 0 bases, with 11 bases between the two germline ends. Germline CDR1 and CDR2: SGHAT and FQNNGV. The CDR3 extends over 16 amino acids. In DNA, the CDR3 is TGTGCCAGCAGCTTACTGGGGGCTATCTCTGGAAACACCATATATTTT. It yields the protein CASSLLGAISGNTIYF.

The CDR3 DNA sequence: TGCAGTGCTCCCCTGTATGAAAAACTGTTTTTT. Protein: CSAPLYEKLFF. The chain uses TRBV20-1 and TRBJ1-4; D is unclear. From germline, CDR1 is DFQATT and CDR2 SNEGSKA (reference sequence). The CDR3 spans 11 residues. V gave up 5 bases and J gave up 6 bases, with 7 bases separating them.

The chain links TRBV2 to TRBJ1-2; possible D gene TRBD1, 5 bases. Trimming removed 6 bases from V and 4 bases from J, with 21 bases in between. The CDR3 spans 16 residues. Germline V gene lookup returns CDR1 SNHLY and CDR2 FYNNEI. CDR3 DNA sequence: TGTGCCAGCAGCGTAAATACCCTCCGACAGTCCTATGGCTACACCTTC. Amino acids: CASSVNTLRQSYGYTF.

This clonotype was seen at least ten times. CDR3 in DNA: TGTGCCAGCAGCCTAGGACGACGGACTAGCTCAGAGACCCAGTACTTC. Translating it yields CASSLGRRTSSETQYF. The V call is TRBV3-1, the J call TRBJ2-5, with TRBD2 matching over 8 bases. Germline V gene sequence: CDR1 LGHDT, CDR2 YNNKEL (reference sequence). The CDR3 has 16 amino acids. With 4 bases clipped from V and 4 bases from J, the junction kept 11 bases outside the gene matches.

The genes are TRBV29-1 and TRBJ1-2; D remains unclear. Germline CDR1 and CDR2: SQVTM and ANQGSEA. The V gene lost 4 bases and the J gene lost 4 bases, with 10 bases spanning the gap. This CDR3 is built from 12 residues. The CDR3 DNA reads TGCAGCGTTGTAACAGCAGCCTATGGCTACACCTTC. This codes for CSVVTAAYGYTF.

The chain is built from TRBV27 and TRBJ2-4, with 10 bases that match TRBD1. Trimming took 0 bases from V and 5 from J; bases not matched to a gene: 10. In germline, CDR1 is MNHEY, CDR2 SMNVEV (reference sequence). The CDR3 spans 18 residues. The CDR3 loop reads CASSLSPPTGGIQNIQYF. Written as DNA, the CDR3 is TGTGCCAGCAGTTTATCGCCCCCGACAGGGGGCATTCAAAACATTCAGTACTTC.

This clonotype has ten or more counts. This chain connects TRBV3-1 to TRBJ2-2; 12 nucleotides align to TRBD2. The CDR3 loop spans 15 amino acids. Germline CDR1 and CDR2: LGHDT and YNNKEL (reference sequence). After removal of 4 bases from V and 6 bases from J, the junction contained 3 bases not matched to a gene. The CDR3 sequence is CASSRLAGEPGELFF. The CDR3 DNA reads TGTGCCAGCAGCCGACTAGCGGGAGAGCCCGGGGAGCTGTTTTTT.

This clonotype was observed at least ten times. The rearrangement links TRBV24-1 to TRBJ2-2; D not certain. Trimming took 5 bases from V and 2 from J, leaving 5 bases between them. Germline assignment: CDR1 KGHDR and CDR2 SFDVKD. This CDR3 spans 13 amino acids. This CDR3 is CATSGANTGELFF. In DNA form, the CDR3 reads TGTGCCACCAGTGGCGCTAACACCGGGGAGCTGTTTTTT.

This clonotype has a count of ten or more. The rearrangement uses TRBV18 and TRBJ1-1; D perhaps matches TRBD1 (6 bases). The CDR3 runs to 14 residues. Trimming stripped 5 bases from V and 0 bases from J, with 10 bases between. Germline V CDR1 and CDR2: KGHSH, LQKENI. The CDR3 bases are TGTGCCAGCTCAAGGGACAATTTGAACACTGAAGCTTTCTTT. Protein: CASSRDNLNTEAFF.

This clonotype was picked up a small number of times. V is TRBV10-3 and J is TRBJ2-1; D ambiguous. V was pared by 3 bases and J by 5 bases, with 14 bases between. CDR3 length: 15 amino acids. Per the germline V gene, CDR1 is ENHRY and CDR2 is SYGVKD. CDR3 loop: CAISERPGMDNEQFF. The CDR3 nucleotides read TGTGCCATCAGTGAAAGACCGGGTATGGACAATGAGCAGTTCTTC.

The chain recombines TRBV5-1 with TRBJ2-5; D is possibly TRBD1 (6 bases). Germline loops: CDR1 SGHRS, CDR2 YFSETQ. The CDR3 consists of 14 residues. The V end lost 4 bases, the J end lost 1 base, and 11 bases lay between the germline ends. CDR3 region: CASSLDRLQETQYF. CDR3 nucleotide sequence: TGCGCCAGCAGCCTAGACAGGCTCCAAGAGACCCAGTACTTC. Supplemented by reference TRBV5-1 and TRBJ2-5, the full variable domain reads KAGVTQTPRYLIKTRGQQVTLSCSPISGHRSVSWYQQTPGQGLQFLFEYFSETQRNKGNFPGRFSGRQFSNSRSEMNVSTLELGDSALYLCASSLDRLQETQYFGPGTRLLVL.

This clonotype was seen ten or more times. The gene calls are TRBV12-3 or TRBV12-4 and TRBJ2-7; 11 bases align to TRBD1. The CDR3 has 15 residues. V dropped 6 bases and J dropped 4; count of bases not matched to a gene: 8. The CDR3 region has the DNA TGTGCCAGCAGAGCCGGGACAGGGGGGGTATACGAGCAGTACTTC. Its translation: CASRAGTGGVYEQYF.

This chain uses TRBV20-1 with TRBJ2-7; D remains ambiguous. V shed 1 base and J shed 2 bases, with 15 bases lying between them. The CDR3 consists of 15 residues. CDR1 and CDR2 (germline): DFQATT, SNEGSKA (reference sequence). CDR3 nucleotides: TGCAGTGCTAGAGCTCGGCGTTCTCCAGCCTACGAGCAGTACTTC. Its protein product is CSARARRSPAYEQYF.

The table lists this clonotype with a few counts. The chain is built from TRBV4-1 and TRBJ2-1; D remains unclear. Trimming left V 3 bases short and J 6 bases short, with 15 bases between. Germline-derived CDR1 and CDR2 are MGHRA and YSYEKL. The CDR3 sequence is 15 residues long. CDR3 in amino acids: CASSHAPLNSNEQFF. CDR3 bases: TGCGCCAGCAGCCACGCGCCCCTTAACAGCAATGAGCAGTTCTTC.